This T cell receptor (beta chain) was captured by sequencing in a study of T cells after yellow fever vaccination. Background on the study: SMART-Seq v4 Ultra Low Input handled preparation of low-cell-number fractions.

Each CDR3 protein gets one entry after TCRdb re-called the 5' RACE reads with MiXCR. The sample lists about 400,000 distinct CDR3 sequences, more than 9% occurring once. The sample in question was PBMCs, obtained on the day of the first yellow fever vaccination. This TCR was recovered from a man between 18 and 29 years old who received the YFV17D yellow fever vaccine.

This CDR3 is CASSIGERGVAFF. CDR3 bases: TGTGCCAGTAGTATCGGAGAGAGAGGAGTGGCTTTCTTT. The V and J genes are TRBV19 and TRBJ1-1; no clear D gene. The CDR3 is 13 amino acids. Germline CDR1 and CDR2: LNHDA and SQIVND (reference sequence). V gave up 3 bases and J gave up 11 bases, with 16 bases separating them. Variable domain in full (rest from reference TRBV19 and TRBJ1-1): DGGITQSPKYLFRKEGQNVTLSCEQNLNHDAMYWYRQDPGQGLRLIYYSQIVNDFQKGDIAEGYSVSREKKESFPLTVTSAQKNPTAFYLCASSIGERGVAFFGQGTRLTVV.